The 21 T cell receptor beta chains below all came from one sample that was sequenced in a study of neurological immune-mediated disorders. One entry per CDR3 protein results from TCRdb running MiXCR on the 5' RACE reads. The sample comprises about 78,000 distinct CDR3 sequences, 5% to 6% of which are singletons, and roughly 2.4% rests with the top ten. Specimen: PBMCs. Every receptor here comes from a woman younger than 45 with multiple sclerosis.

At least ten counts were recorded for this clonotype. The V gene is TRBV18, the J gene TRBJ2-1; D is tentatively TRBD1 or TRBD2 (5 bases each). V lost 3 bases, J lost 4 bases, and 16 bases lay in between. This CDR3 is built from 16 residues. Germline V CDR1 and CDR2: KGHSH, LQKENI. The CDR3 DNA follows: TGTGCCAGCTCACCCCCGACCGGGACCCCTTACAATGAGCAGTTCTTC. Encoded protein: CASSPPTGTPYNEQFF.

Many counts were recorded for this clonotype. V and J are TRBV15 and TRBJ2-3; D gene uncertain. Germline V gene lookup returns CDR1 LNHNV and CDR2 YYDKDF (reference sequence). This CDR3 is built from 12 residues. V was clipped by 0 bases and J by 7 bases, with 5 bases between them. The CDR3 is CATSRDTHTQYF. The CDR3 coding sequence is TGTGCCACCAGCAGAGATACGCATACGCAGTATTTT.

The CDR3 is CATETSGRQETQYF. In DNA, the CDR3 is TGTGCCACCGAGACTAGCGGTCGACAAGAGACCCAGTACTTC. This chain uses TRBV24-1 with TRBJ2-5, with 9 bases fitting TRBD2. V was pared by 9 bases and J by 2 bases, with 6 bases of the junction left unmatched. CDR1 KGHDR and CDR2 SFDVKD come from the germline V gene. CDR3 length equals 14 residues.

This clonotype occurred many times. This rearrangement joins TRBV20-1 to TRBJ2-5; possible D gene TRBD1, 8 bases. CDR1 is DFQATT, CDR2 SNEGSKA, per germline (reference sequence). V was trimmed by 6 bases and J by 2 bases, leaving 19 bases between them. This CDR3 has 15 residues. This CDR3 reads CSATGGSGIQETQYF. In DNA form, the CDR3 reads TGCAGTGCCACAGGGGGGAGCGGGATACAAGAGACCCAGTACTTC.

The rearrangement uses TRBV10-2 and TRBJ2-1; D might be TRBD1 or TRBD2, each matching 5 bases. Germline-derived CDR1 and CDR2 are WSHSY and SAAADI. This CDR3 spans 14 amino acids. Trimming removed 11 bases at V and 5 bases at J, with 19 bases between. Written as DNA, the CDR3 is TGCGCCGGCCCGCCTCCGGGACGCCACAATGAGCAGTTCTTC. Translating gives CAGPPPGRHNEQFF.

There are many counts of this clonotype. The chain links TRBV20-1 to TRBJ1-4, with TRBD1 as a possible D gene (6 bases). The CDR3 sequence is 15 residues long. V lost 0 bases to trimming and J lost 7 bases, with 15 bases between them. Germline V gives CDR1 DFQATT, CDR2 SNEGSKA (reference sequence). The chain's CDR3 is CSARDRSGVREKLFF. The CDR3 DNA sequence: TGCAGTGCTAGAGATCGTTCAGGGGTGCGTGAAAAACTGTTTTTT.

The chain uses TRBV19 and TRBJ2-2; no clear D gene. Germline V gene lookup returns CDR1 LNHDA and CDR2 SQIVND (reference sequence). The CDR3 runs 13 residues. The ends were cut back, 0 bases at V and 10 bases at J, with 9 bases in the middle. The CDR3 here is CASSIEPKAELFF. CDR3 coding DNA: TGTGCCAGTAGTATAGAACCTAAGGCGGAGCTGTTTTTT.

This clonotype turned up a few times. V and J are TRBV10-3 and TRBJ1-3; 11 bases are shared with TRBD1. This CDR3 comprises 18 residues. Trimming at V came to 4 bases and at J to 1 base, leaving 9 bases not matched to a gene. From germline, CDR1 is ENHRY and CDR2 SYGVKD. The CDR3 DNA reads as TGTGCCATCAGTGCCCTACCAGGACAGGGGGCATCTGGAAACACCATATATTTT. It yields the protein CAISALPGQGASGNTIYF.

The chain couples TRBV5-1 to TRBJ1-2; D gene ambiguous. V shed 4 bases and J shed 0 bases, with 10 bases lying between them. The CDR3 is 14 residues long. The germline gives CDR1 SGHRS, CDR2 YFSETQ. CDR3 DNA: TGCGCCAGCAGCAGCTCAGCATCTAACTATGGCTACACCTTC. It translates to CASSSSASNYGYTF.

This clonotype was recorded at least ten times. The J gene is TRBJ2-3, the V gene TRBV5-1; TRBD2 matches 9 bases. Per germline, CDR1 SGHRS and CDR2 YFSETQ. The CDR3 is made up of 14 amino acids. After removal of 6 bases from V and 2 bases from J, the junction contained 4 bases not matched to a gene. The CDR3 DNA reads TGCGCCAGCACCCTAGCGGGATACACAGATACGCAGTATTTT. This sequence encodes CASTLAGYTDTQYF.

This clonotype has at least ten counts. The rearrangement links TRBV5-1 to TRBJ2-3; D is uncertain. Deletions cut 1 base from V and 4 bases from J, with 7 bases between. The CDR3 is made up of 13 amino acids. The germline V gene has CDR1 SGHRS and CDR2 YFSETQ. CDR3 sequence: CASSLSGADTQYF. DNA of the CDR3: TGCGCCAGCAGCTTGAGTGGGGCAGATACGCAGTATTTT.

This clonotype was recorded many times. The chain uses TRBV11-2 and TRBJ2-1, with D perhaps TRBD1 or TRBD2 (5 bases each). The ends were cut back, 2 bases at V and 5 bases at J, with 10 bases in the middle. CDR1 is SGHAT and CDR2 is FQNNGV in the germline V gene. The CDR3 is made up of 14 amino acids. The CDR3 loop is CASSLSGANNEQFF. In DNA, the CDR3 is TGTGCCAGCAGCTTATCCGGGGCCAACAATGAGCAGTTCTTC.

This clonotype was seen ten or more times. DNA for the CDR3: TGTGCCAGCAGCACGCTAGGTATAGAGACCCAGTACTTC. Translating gives CASSTLGIETQYF. This chain uses TRBV7-9 with TRBJ2-5; D ambiguous. The CDR3 length is 13 residues. Trimming shortened V by 5 bases and J by 4 bases, and 11 bases separated the two germline ends. Germline V gene sequence: CDR1 SEHNR, CDR2 FQNEAQ (reference sequence).

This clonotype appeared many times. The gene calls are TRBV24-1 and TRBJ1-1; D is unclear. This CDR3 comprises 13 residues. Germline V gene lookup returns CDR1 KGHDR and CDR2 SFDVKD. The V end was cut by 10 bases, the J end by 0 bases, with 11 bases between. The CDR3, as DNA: TGTGCCACGGCAGACTCCATGAACACTGAAGCTTTCTTT. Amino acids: CATADSMNTEAFF.

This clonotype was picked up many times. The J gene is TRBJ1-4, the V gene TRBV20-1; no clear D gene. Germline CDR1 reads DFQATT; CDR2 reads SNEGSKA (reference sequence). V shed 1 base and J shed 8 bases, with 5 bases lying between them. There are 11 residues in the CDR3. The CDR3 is CSARAREKLFF. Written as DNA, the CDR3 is TGCAGTGCTAGAGCGAGGGAAAAACTGTTTTTT.

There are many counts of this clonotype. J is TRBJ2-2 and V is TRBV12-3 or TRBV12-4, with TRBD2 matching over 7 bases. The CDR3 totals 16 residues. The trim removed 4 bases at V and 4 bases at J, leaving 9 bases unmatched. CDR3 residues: CASSWELATSTGELFF. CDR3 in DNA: TGTGCCAGCAGTTGGGAACTAGCGACCTCCACCGGGGAGCTGTTTTTT.

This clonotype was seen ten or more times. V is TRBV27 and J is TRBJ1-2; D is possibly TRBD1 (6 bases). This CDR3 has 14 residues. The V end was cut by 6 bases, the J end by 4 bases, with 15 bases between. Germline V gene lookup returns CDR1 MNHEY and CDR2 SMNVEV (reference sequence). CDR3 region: CASSPWVQGYGYTF. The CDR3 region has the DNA TGTGCCAGCAGCCCATGGGTACAGGGCTATGGCTACACCTTC.

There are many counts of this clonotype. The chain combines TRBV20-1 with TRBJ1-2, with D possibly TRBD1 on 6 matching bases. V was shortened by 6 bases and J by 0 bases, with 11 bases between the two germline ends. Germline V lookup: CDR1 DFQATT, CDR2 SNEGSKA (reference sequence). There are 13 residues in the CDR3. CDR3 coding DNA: TGCAGTGCGACCGACAGGACTAACTATGGCTACACCTTC. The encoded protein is CSATDRTNYGYTF.

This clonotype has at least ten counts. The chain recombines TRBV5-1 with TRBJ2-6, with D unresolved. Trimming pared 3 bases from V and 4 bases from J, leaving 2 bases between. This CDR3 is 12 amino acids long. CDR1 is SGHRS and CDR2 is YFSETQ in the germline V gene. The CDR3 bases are TGCGCCAGCAGCTCCGGGGCCAACGTCCTGACTTTC. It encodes CASSSGANVLTF.

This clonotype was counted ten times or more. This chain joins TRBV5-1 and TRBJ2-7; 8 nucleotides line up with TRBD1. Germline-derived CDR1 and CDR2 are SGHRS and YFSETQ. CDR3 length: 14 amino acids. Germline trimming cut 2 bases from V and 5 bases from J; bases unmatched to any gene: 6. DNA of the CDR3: TGCGCCAGCAGCTTACGACAGGGGAGGAACGAGCAGTACTTC. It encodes CASSLRQGRNEQYF. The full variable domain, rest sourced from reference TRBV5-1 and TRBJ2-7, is KAGVTQTPRYLIKTRGQQVTLSCSPISGHRSVSWYQQTPGQGLQFLFEYFSETQRNKGNFPGRFSGRQFSNSRSEMNVSTLELGDSALYLCASSLRQGRNEQYFGPGTRLTVT.

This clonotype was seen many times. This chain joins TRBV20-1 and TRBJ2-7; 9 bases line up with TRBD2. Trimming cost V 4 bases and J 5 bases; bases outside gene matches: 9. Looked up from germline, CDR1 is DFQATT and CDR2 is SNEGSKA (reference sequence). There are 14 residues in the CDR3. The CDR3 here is CSAISSGSYHEQYF. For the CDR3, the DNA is TGCAGTGCTATAAGTAGCGGGAGCTACCACGAGCAGTACTTC.